This T cell receptor (beta chain) came from a study of blood T cell repertoires in COVID-19 (TCRdb year 2020). With respect to the entire study: The collaborator samples originated in the United States, Italy and Spain and spanned the acute and convalescent phases of COVID-19. Where available, HLA class I and class II types were obtained from metadata supplied by the sample provider rather than from assay-based typing. The prospective study material was composed of cDNA or gDNA derived from T cells, B-cell-depleted T cells, or PBMCs. The repertoires were released in a freely available public database meant as a resource for research on the immune response to SARS-CoV-2. Nearly every sample came with metadata listing a de-identified subject ID, COVID-19 status, age in years and sex. Subjects who had been exposed to COVID-19, were actively infected with it, or had recovered from it provided the deeply sampled blood TCRbeta repertoires that made up the dataset. Samples were obtained from the ongoing ImmuneRACE study (first 160 participants) and from 950 to 1,500 subjects provided by 6 global collaborators.

General study outcomes and caveats: Clinical and demographic metadata were provided uncurated, with the amount varying by source and participant.

Collaborating institutions collected whole blood in K2EDTA tubes following their own protocols. For TCRbeta analysis, collaborators shipped samples in one of three forms: frozen whole blood, isolated PBMCs, or DNA extracted from either of those sample types. TCRbeta CDR3 regions were amplified from genomic DNA by means of the immunoSEQ Assay, a bias-controlled multiplex PCR. Under the source paper's analysis protocol: The number of nucleated cells in each sample was estimated from the amplification of reference gene primers within the assay. To quantify the absolute abundance of each unique TCRbeta CDR3 rearrangement, sequence reads were collapsed and filtered. For each sample, productive Simpson clonality was calculated as the square root of Simpson's diversity index across productive rearrangements. TCRdb mirrors the immuneACCESS table, restricted to in-frame sequences. Some clones are absent from its copies; in checked studies, under half trace to an unresolved V gene, and the reason for the others is unknown. V, J and clone size were drawn from that table, and D and trimming were deduced from the DNA. Within this sample are tens of thousands of clones, with 85% to 95% of them counted one time only. The ten largest clones take up roughly 36% of the sample.

On this clone: Its antigen specificity is not known. The sample holds no much larger clone one base away, and base qualities are not on file.

Sample: peripheral blood. The receptor's source is a man between 60 and 75 years old with active or convalescent COVID-19.

For the CDR3, the sequence is CASNPRAGPVYGYTF. The bases are TGTGCCAGTAATCCCCGTGCAGGGCCCGTTTATGGCTACACCTTC. The chain is encoded by TRBV19 joined to TRBJ1-2; matching of 5 bases hints at TRBD1 as the D gene. Per the germline V gene (reference sequence), LNHDA is the CDR1 and SQIVND is the CDR2. The CDR3 spans 15 residues, from the cysteine through the phenylalanine. The kept DNA is CDR3 alone, 45 bases in frame from the first base. V sheds 7 bases and J sheds 5 bases, leaving 20 bases between their ends.